This is a list of T cell receptor beta chains from one sample in a study of cytomegalovirus exposure and HLA in healthy donors. Clones were read by immunoSEQ multiplex PCR, and TCRdb kept only the in-frame ones, dropping some. The data show about 130,000 clones, approximately 81% seen once. The specimen was PBMCs. The receptors here all came from a male donor in good health and CMV-seronegative. Each CDR3 is given with its conserved first and last residue. The D gene is left open where the match is weak. Not all rows give a size; the values are once, few, many and, for expanded clones, a class.

d_gene	j_gene	v_gene	abundance	CDR3nt	CDR3aa
TRBD2	TRBJ2-7	TRBV5-4	once	TGTGCCAGCAGCTTTTATAGCGGGACCGCGTCGGGGGGGCAGTACTTC	CASSFYSGTASGGQYF
NA	TRBJ1-2	TRBV5-6	NA	TGTGCCAGCAGCTTCCCTTTGGCGGGGAACTATGGCTACACCTTC	CASSFPLAGNYGYTF
TRBD1	TRBJ1-1	TRBV28	NA	TGTGCCAGCAAGCCGGGACAGGGACCTTCTGAAGCTTTCTTT	CASKPGQGPSEAFF
NA	TRBJ1-5	TRBV5-1	NA	TGCGCCAGCAGCCCCTGGGGAGGCATAAAAGTGCCCCAGCATTTT	CASSPWGGIKVPQHF
TRBD2	TRBJ2-1	TRBV4-2	NA	TGTGCCAGCAGCCAAGTATTAGCGGGCGGATACAATGAGCAGTTCTTC	CASSQVLAGGYNEQFF
TRBD1	TRBJ2-3	TRBV6-5	once	TGTGCCAGCAGTTACTCGAGGACAGGGAGGATTGATACGCAGTATTTT	CASSYSRTGRIDTQYF
TRBD1	TRBJ1-1	TRBV2	few	TGTGCCAGCAGGCGGACAGGGGGCGCGGACACTGAAGCTTTCTTT	CASRRTGGADTEAFF
NA	TRBJ2-1	TRBV7-9	NA	TGTGCCAGCAGCTTCAGAACAGGGATAAATGAGCAGTTCTTC	CASSFRTGINEQFF
TRBD2	TRBJ2-1	TRBV19	NA	TGTGCCAGTAGGGACCCCTCGAGCGGGAGAACGTATGAGCAGTTCTTC	CASRDPSSGRTYEQFF
TRBD1	TRBJ2-7	TRBV6-1	NA	TGTGCCAGCAGGGGGACAGGGTCAACCTACGAGCAGTACTTC	CASRGTGSTYEQYF
NA	TRBJ2-3	TRBV18	NA	TGTGCCAGCTCATCCGGACTACCAACAGATACGCAGTATTTT	CASSSGLPTDTQYF
TRBD2	TRBJ2-3	TRBV5-1	once	TGCGCCAGCAGCTCTGGACTAGCGGGAGTTAGCACAGATACGCAGTATTTT	CASSSGLAGVSTDTQYF
NA	TRBJ1-1	TRBV6-1	NA	TGTGCCAGCAGTGAATTTCCCCCCAGGACTGAAGCTTTCTTT	CASSEFPPRTEAFF
NA	TRBJ1-4	TRBV7-9	NA	TGTGCCAGCAGCCCGCCCGGGAATAATGAAAAACTGTTTTTT	CASSPPGNNEKLFF
NA	TRBJ1-1	TRBV19	few	TGTGCCAGTAGTTACAGTGGGTCTACTGAAGCTTTCTTT	CASSYSGSTEAFF
TRBD1	TRBJ2-7	TRBV5-4	NA	TGTGCCAGCAGCAAGGCCGGTGGGCAGGGGGCACCTGTGATCTCCTACGAGCAGTACTTC	CASSKAGGQGAPVISYEQYF
TRBD1	TRBJ2-7	TRBV6-1	NA	TGTGCCAGCAGTGGGCGTGACAGGGCCTCCTACGAGCAGTACTTC	CASSGRDRASYEQYF
TRBD1	TRBJ1-1	TRBV5-1	NA	TGCGCCAGCAGCTCCAACAGGGGGGGTGGCACTGAAGCTTTCTTT	CASSSNRGGGTEAFF
TRBD2	TRBJ2-1	TRBV28	NA	TGTGCCAGCAGTTTACCAATTAGCGGGGGCTCGTACAATGAGCAGTTCTTC	CASSLPISGGSYNEQFF
NA	TRBJ1-5	TRBV29-1	NA	TGCAGCGTTGAGGAGGGTACCAATCAGCCCCAGCATTTT	CSVEEGTNQPQHF